Listed below are T cell receptor beta chains from one sample, sequenced in a study of blood T cell repertoires in COVID-19. The table came from immunoSEQ multiplex PCR; TCRdb's copy has only in-frame clones and leaves some out. The sample has about 220,000 clones, around four fifths seen once. Sequenced sample: peripheral blood. These receptors were collected from a young man with active or convalescent COVID-19. The CDR3 runs from the conserved cysteine through the conserved F or W.

cdr3_aa j_call v_call cdr3_length
CASSLAGRGETQYF TRBJ2-5 TRBV7-2 14
CASSLYGSNQPQHF TRBJ1-5 TRBV27 14
CASSQGLTGLLSSYNSPLHF TRBJ1-6 TRBV3-1/TRBV3-2 20
CASSEFLGQLMNTEAFF TRBJ1-1 TRBV2 17
CASSVRGTGSGEQYF TRBJ2-7 TRBV9 15
CSVDAGGYGYTF TRBJ1-2 TRBV29-1 12
CAWSLGGGASDTQYF TRBJ2-3 TRBV30 15
CASSQGQGWGYTF TRBJ1-2 TRBV4-3 13
CASSFRQGTGELFF TRBJ2-2 TRBV27 14
CASSPNPPQGVGEQFF TRBJ2-1 TRBV18 16
CASSLVLAALPCEQFF TRBJ2-1 TRBV11-2 16
CASSQSSGAPQETQYF TRBJ2-5 TRBV3-1/TRBV3-2 16
CASSPRGTSGGSEQFF TRBJ2-1 TRBV18 16
CASSSEPQGTGPWEQYF TRBJ2-7 TRBV5-1 17
CAISEPGTSGMGLSYEQYF TRBJ2-7 TRBV10-3 19
CASGQRENSPLHF TRBJ1-6 TRBV4-1 13
CASGTSGADTQYF TRBJ2-3 TRBV9 13
CASSFGSHEQFF TRBJ2-1 TRBV11-3 12
CASSFVTGGSHEQFF TRBJ2-1 TRBV7-2 15
CASSPRGGAGQPQHF TRBJ1-5 TRBV7-2 15
CASRSGQPEAFF TRBJ1-1 TRBV28 12
CASSSGGGLNTEAFF TRBJ1-1 TRBV3-1/TRBV3-2 15
CASSHGAPSDTQYF TRBJ2-3 TRBV7-8 14
CASHPTGGTEAFF TRBJ1-1 TRBV19 13
CASSQKGAAAFF TRBJ1-1 TRBV12-3/TRBV12-4 12
CASSPPDRGHNEQFF TRBJ2-1 TRBV13 15
CASSQADSNTEAFF TRBJ1-1 TRBV4-1 14
CASSLEPGYEQYF TRBJ2-7 TRBV7-7 13
CASSLEAGNTIYF TRBJ1-3 TRBV12-3/TRBV12-4 13
CASSRSGAPGAFF TRBJ1-1 TRBV12-3/TRBV12-4 13
CASAPGDVGGPYNEQFF TRBJ2-1 TRBV28 17
CASSTQGSTGELFF TRBJ2-2 TRBV7-9 14
CASSVGAGGGTEAFF TRBJ1-1 TRBV9 15
CASSIEGTRSNYGYTF TRBJ1-2 TRBV19 16
CASRAEVGGNEKLFF TRBJ1-4 TRBV25-1 15
CASSFNPRKGSYEQYF TRBJ2-7 TRBV7-8 16
CASSLGSGREETQYF TRBJ2-5 TRBV7-3 15
CASSSTGEPGWEQYF TRBJ2-7 TRBV28 15
CASSLAMTGGNEQFF TRBJ2-1 TRBV7-2 15
CASSYELAGGSGELFF TRBJ2-2 TRBV5-1 16
CASSQAGTGNSPLHF TRBJ1-6 TRBV3-1/TRBV3-2 15
CASSPTSGSTDTQYF TRBJ2-3 TRBV3-1/TRBV3-2 15
CASSLELNNEQFF TRBJ2-1 TRBV13 13
CASRSRRNTGELFF TRBJ2-2 TRBV5-8 14
CASSIPTGKNTEAFF TRBJ1-1 TRBV19 15
CASSSPPHEQYF TRBJ2-7 TRBV28 12
CASSHRLAGTDTQYF TRBJ2-3 TRBV3-1/TRBV3-2 15
CASSLQHYSGANVLTF TRBJ2-6 TRBV5-6 16
CASSPRGQGPRTDTQYF TRBJ2-3 TRBV18 17
CASSDVTGSGGEQYF TRBJ2-7 TRBV5-1 15
CASSQVGRGRSEAFF TRBJ1-1 TRBV3-1/TRBV3-2 15
CASSQGGGYPYEQYF TRBJ2-7 TRBV4-1 15
CASSVAGQKSIQYF TRBJ2-4 TRBV9 14
CASSPNRGGKETQYF TRBJ2-5 TRBV28 15
CASSSRQGSHEQYF TRBJ2-7 TRBV6-5 14
CASSLGPLEGPNEKLFF TRBJ1-4 TRBV11-2 17
CATGAGGSDEQFF TRBJ2-1 TRBV27 13
CASSLTGSQETQYF TRBJ2-5 TRBV5-4 14
CASTSGTGGTDTQYF TRBJ2-3 TRBV27 15
CASSSPGGPRDTQYF TRBJ2-3 TRBV7-9 15